The next 7 T cell receptor beta chains were all read from a single sample in a study of CD8+CD57+ T cells in acquired aplastic anemia (dated by TCRdb to 2016 to 2018). Instrument on record: Illumina HiSeq 2000. TCR beta VDJ combination and CDR3 sequence profiling used genomic DNA as the template. Clones were called with MiXCR by TCRdb after fastp trimmed the public reads at Q25, and only in-frame beta chains were retained. Each entry merges the rows of one CDR3 protein and shows their most common DNA and genes. This sample comprises about 160,000 distinct CDR3 sequences, 71% of them detected only once. About 50% of the sample lies in the top ten. Expansion of CD8+CD57+ cells had been shown by flow cytometry in the patients chosen for sequencing. Sample: sorted CD4+, CD8+, or CD8+CD57+ T cells (not recorded which) from PBMCs. These TCRs come from a human donor with aplastic anemia.

V is TRBV19 and J is TRBJ1-1; D is undetermined. Trimming cost V 6 bases and J 2 bases, with 7 bases left between them. The CDR3 has 12 residues. Per germline, CDR1 LNHDA and CDR2 SQIVND (reference sequence). CDR3 DNA sequence: TGTGCCAGTAGCCCGGGAAACACTGAAGCTTTCTTT. Translated: CASSPGNTEAFF. The variable domain in full, completed from reference TRBV19 and TRBJ1-1, reads DGGITQSPKYLFRKEGQNVTLSCEQNLNHDAMYWYRQDPGQGLRLIYYSQIVNDFQKGDIAEGYSVSREKKESFPLTVTSAQKNPTAFYLCASSPGNTEAFFGQGTRLTVV.

This rearrangement joins TRBV6-5 to TRBJ2-1, with TRBD1 identical over 8 bases. Germline V gene sequence: CDR1 MNHEY, CDR2 SVGAGI. The CDR3 loop spans 17 amino acids. The junction had 12 bases not matched to a gene; V was cut back by 5 bases and J by 3 bases. In DNA, the CDR3 is TGTGCCAGCAGTCCTACCAGGGGGCGGAGGGGCTACAATGAGCAGTTCTTC. It is translated as CASSPTRGRRGYNEQFF.

The chain couples TRBV2 to TRBJ2-7; no clear D. Between the trimmed V and J ends, which lost 7 bases and 1 base, there was a span of 8 bases. Germline assignment: CDR1 SNHLY and CDR2 FYNNEI. The CDR3 runs 12 residues. CDR3 nucleotides: TGTGCCAGCAACCGGTTTTCCTACGAGCAGTACTTC. This encodes CASNRFSYEQYF.

This clonotype was observed a few times. The rearrangement joins TRBV10-1 to TRBJ2-7, with D tentatively TRBD1 (6 bases). There are 11 residues in the CDR3. Per germline, CDR1 WNHNN and CDR2 SYGVQD (reference sequence). Trimming cost V 3 bases and J 8 bases, with 8 bases left between them. The CDR3 DNA is TGCGCCAGCAGTGATCAGGGGAAGCAGTACTTC. Its translation is CASSDQGKQYF.

V gene TRBV10-3 combines with J gene TRBJ2-1; 8 positions match TRBD1. From germline, CDR1 is ENHRY and CDR2 SYGVKD. The V and J ends lost 10 bases and 9 bases, in that order; junction bases with no gene match: 14. The CDR3 totals 14 residues. As DNA, the CDR3 is TGTGCCACCAAACAGGGGGAGGTTCGCGTTGAGCAGTTCTTC. Its protein is CATKQGEVRVEQFF.

In its sample, this clonotype was seen a few times. V and J are TRBV5-1 and TRBJ2-7; D gene ambiguous. With 0 bases removed from V and 0 bases from J, the gap between germline ends came to 10 bases. This CDR3 contains 15 residues. CDR1 and CDR2 from the germline V gene are SGHRS and YFSETQ. The CDR3 region is CASSLEAASSYEQYF. In DNA, the CDR3 is TGCGCCAGCAGCTTGGAGGCAGCTAGCTCCTACGAGCAGTACTTC.

Points on this clonotype: One end of the junction fails to match germline, which may point to a read error. This chain joins TRBV10-3 and TRBJ2-2; D uncertain. This CDR3 region has 13 residues. CDR1 is ENHRY and CDR2 is SYGVKD in the germline V gene. The CDR3 nucleotides read TGTGCCAGCAGTTACGCGAAAACCGGGGAGCTGTTTTTT. It encodes CASSYAKTGELFF.